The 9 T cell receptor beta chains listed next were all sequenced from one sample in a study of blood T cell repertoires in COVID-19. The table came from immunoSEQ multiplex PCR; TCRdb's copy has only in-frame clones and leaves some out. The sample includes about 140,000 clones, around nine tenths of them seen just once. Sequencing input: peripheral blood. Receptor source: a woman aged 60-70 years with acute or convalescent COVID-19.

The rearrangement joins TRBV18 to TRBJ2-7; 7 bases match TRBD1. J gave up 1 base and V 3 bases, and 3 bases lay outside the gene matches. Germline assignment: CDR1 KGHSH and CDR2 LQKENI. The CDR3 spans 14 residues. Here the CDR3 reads CASSPDRVSYEQYF. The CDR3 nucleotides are TGTGCCAGCTCACCTGACAGGGTTTCCTACGAGCAGTACTTC.

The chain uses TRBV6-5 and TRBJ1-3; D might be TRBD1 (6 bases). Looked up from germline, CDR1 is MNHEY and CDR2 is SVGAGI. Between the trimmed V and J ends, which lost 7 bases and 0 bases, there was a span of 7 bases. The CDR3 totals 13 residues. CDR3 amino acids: CASKDSSGNTIYF. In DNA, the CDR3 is TGTGCCAGCAAGGACAGCTCTGGAAACACCATATATTTT.

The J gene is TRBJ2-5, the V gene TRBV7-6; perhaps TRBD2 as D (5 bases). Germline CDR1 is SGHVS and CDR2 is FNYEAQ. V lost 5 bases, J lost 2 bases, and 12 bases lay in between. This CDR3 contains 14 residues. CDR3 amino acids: CASSPEGQQETQYF. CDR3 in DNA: TGTGCCAGCAGCCCAGAGGGTCAGCAAGAGACCCAGTACTTC.

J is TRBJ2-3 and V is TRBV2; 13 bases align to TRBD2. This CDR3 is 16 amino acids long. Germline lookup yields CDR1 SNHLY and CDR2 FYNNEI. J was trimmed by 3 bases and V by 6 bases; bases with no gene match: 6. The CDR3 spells CASRGTSGVGTDTQYF. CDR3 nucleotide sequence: TGTGCCAGCAGGGGGACTAGCGGGGTTGGTACAGATACGCAGTATTTT.

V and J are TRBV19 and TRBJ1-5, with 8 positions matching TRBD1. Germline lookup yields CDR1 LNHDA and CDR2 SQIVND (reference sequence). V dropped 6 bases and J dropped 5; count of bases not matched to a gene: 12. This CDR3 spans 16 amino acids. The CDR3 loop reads CASRRHQDRDDQPQHF. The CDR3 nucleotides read TGTGCCAGTAGGCGCCATCAGGACAGGGATGATCAGCCCCAGCATTTT.

The CDR3: CATSSYRVNEKLFF. The CDR3 nucleotides are TGTGCCACCAGCAGTTACAGGGTTAATGAAAAACTGTTTTTT. The V call is TRBV15, the J call TRBJ1-4; D may be TRBD1 (6 bases). In germline, CDR1 is LNHNV, CDR2 YYDKDF (reference sequence). CDR3 length: 14 residues. V shed 3 bases and J shed 4 bases, with 9 bases lying between them.

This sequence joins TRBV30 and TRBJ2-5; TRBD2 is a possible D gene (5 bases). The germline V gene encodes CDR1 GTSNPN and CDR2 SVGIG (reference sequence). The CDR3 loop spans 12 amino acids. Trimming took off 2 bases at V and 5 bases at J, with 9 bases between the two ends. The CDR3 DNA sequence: TGTGCCTGGAGTTCGGGGTTCGAGACCCAGTACTTC. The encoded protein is CAWSSGFETQYF.

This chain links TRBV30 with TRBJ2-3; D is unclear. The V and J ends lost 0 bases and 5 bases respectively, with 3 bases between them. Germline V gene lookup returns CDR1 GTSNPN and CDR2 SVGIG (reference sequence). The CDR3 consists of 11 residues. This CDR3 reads CAWSVRDTQYF. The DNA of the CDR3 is TGTGCCTGGAGTGTCAGAGATACGCAGTATTTT.

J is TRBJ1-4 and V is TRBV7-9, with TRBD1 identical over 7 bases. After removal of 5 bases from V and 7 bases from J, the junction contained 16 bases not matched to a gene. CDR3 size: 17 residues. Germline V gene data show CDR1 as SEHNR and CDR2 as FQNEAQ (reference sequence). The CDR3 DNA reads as TGTGCCAGCAGCGGGGGCCGCGGCGGGACAGTCGCTGAAAAACTGTTTTTT. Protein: CASSGGRGGTVAEKLFF.